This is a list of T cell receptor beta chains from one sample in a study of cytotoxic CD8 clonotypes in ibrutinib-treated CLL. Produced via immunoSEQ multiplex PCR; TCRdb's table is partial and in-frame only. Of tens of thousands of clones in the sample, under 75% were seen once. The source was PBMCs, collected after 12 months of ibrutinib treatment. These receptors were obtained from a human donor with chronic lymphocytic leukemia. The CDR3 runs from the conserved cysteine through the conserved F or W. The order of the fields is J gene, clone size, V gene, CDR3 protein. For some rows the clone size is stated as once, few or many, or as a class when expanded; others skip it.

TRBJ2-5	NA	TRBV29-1	CSVATSGQETQYF
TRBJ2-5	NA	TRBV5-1	CASSPIWGGETQYF
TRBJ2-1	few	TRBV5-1	CASSPGTGDNEQFF
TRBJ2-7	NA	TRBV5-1	CASSLSEYEQYF
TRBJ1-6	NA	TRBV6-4	CASSDLTPRGYNSPLHF
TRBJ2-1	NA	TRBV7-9	CASSFAGTGGFFEQFF
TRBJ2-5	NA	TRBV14	CASSNRETQYF
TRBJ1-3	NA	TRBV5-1	CASSLQGSGNTIYF
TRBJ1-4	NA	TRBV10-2	CASSVRANEKLFF
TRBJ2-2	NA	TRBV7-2	CASSSGPAGTGELFF
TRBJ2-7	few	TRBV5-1	CASSFQGNYEQYF